This TCR beta chain was found in a study of blood T cell repertoires in COVID-19. V was clipped by 6 bases and J by 6 bases; unmatched bases: 7. The CDR3 extends over 13 amino acids. From germline, CDR1 is LNHNV and CDR2 YYDKDF (reference sequence). Source study methods: Estimation of nucleated cell counts relied on the amplification of reference gene primers. Sequencing was performed with immunoSEQ multiplex PCR; in TCRdb, only in-frame clones are kept and a portion is missing. V and J calls and clone size are as listed in that table; D and trimming were resolved from the DNA. The profile shows around 98,000 clones, 65% to 90% of them singletons.

Sequenced material: peripheral blood. The sequence was obtained from a man between 65 and 85 years old with active or convalescent COVID-19. The chain has TRBV15 and TRBJ1-2, with 7 positions matching TRBD1. The CDR3 protein is CATRGETGNGYTF. The CDR3, as DNA: TGTGCCACCAGGGGGGAGACAGGGAATGGCTACACCTTC.